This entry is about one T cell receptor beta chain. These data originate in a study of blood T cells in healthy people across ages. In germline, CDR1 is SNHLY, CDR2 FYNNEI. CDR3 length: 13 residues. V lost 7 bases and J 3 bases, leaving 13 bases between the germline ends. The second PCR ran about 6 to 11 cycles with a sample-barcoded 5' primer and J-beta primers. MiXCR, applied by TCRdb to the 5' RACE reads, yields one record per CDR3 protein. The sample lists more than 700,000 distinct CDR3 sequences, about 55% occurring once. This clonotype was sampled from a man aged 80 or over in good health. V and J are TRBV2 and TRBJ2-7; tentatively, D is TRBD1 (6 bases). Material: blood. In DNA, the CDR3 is TGTGCCAGCAAGGGGCAGGGACACTACGAGCAGTACTTC. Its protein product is CASKGQGHYEQYF. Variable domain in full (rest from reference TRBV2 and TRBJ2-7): EPEVTQTPSHQVTQMGQEVILRCVPISNHLYFYWYRQILGQKVEFLVSFYNNEISEKSEIFDDQFSVERPDGSNFTLKIRSTKLEDSAMYFCASKGQGHYEQYFGPGTRLTVT.